These T cell receptor beta chains were read from a single sample in a study of OX40 agonist ivuxolimab in advanced cancers. Measured with immunoSEQ multiplex PCR; TCRdb has only the in-frame clones, and not every one. Among 60,000 to 75,000 clones listed, approximately 90% were seen once. Sequencing used CD4+ or CD8+ T cells sorted from blood, obtained in a trial of the OX40 agonist ivuxolimab. Receptors originate from an adult with an advanced solid tumor such as melanoma, head and neck, liver or kidney cancer. The CDR3 runs from the conserved cysteine through the conserved F or W. The order of the fields is J gene, D gene, clone size, V gene, CDR3 DNA, CDR3 protein. D genes are given only for firm matches. Size tells how often a clone was seen (once, few, many) or the class of an expanded clone, and some rows leave it out.

TRBJ1-2 | TRBD1 | . | TRBV15 | TGTGCCACCAGCAGGGACAGGGGTACAGGCTACACCTTC | CATSRDRGTGYTF
TRBJ1-6 | TRBD1 | . | TRBV30 | TGTGCCTGGGCGGGACAGTTGAATTCACCCCTCCACTTT | CAWAGQLNSPLHF
TRBJ2-7 | . | once | TRBV7-2 | TGTGCCAGCAGCTTAGCCGGAAAAGTCTACGAGCAGTACTTC | CASSLAGKVYEQYF
TRBJ2-5 | . | once | TRBV5-1 | TGCGCCAGCAGCTTGGGACAGCCTGGGGAGACCCAGTACTTC | CASSLGQPGETQYF
TRBJ1-1 | TRBD1 | few | TRBV5-1 | TGCGCCAGCAGCCGGGGGACAGGGGGCGGAGGCACTGAAGCTTTCTTT | CASSRGTGGGGTEAFF
TRBJ2-4 | TRBD1 | . | TRBV7-8 | TGTGCCAGCAGCCTCCAGTGGGGGACAGGGGTTAAGGCCAAAAACATTCAGTACTTC | CASSLQWGTGVKAKNIQYF
TRBJ1-4 | . | . | TRBV6-5 | TGTGCCAGCAGTTACGGGGCAGGGCCTAGTGAAAAACTGTTTTTT | CASSYGAGPSEKLFF
TRBJ2-5 | . | . | TRBV20-1 | TGCAGTGCTCCCCTACAAGAGACCCAGTACTTC | CSAPLQETQYF
TRBJ2-1 | TRBD2 | few | TRBV19 | TGTGCCAGTAGTATAATAGCGGGAGGGCCTGGTAATGAGCAGTTCTTC | CASSIIAGGPGNEQFF
TRBJ1-1 | . | . | TRBV11-2 | TGTGCCAGCAGCGTTACGGGGGGCAGCACTGAAGCTTTCTTT | CASSVTGGSTEAFF
TRBJ1-2 | TRBD1 | . | TRBV19 | TGTGCCACCTACCCAGGACAGGGCCGGCATGGCTACACCTTC | CATYPGQGRHGYTF
TRBJ2-1 | . | . | TRBV29-1 | TGCAGCGCCGAGGGTGGGGCGGGATCCTACAATGAGCAGTTCTTC | CSAEGGAGSYNEQFF
TRBJ2-2 | TRBD2 | . | TRBV5-1 | TGCGCCAGCAGCCCGGGGACTAGTTTCTCCGGGGAGCTGTTTTTT | CASSPGTSFSGELFF
TRBJ2-5 | TRBD2 | once | TRBV7-9 | TGTGCCAGCAGCATCGGGACTAGCGGCCAAGAGACCCAGTACTTC | CASSIGTSGQETQYF
TRBJ2-7 | . | . | TRBV6-5 | TGTGCCAGCAGTCCCCGGGCGGGAACTTCCTACGAGCAGTACTTC | CASSPRAGTSYEQYF
TRBJ2-1 | TRBD2 | once | TRBV18 | TGTGCCAGCTCCCCAGGACTAGCGGGGACGCGGGGCGAGCAGTTCTTC | CASSPGLAGTRGEQFF